This entry features one T cell receptor beta chain sequence. The sample is drawn from a study of monozygotic twins with inflammatory bowel disease. Germline CDR1 is GTSNPN and CDR2 is SVGIG (reference sequence). The CDR3 sequence is 12 residues long. Each CDR3 protein gets one entry in TCRdb, which reprocessed the 5' RACE reads and gives no DNA. The sample features approximately 160,000 distinct CDR3 sequences, with 6% to 9.5% in its top ten. The sequence derives from a human donor with ulcerative colitis or Crohn's disease, or a healthy co-twin of an affected twin (not recorded which). The sample comprised blood. This chain connects TRBV30 to TRBJ1-5. CDR3: CAWSTSNQPQHF.